The rows below give T cell receptor beta chains drawn from one sample of a study of blood T cells in healthy people across ages. One entry per CDR3 protein, called by TCRdb with MiXCR from the 5' RACE reads. The sample consists of about 1.7 million distinct CDR3 sequences, roughly 27% of them appearing once. The specimen sequenced was blood. These receptors originate from a woman aged 25 to 45 in good health. Each CDR3 is given with its conserved first and last residue. The order of the fields is D gene, J gene, clone size, V gene, CDR3 DNA, CDR3 protein. D genes are given only for firm matches. Only some rows state a clone size, as once, few, many or a class for expanded clones.

>TRBD1|TRBJ1-2|many|TRBV20-1
TGCAGTGCTTTCGACAGGGTCGGCTACACCTTC
CSAFDRVGYTF
>.|TRBJ2-7|few|TRBV6-6
TGTGCCAGCAGTTCCAGGGTGGGGTTGTCCTACGTGCAGTACTTC
CASSSRVGLSYVQYF
>TRBD1|TRBJ1-4|many|TRBV12-3/TRBV12-4
TGTGCCAGCAGTTTACGGACAGGGGGTAATGAAAAACTGTTTTTT
CASSLRTGGNEKLFF
>TRBD2|TRBJ2-3|.|TRBV7-3
TGTGCCAGCAGCTTAAGCGGGGGGGGCAACACAGATACGCAGTATTTT
CASSLSGGGNTDTQYF
>.|TRBJ2-1|few|TRBV9
TGTGCCAGCAGCGTTTCCCTACCAGGGCTTCAAGAGACCCAGTTCTTC
CASSVSLPGLQETQFF
>TRBD2|TRBJ2-5|many|TRBV29-1
TGCAGCGTTTCAGGACTAGCCCCCGGGGAGACCCAGTACTTC
CSVSGLAPGETQYF
>.|TRBJ2-4|.|TRBV7-9
TGTGCCAGCAGCTTCCCCAATAGAGAGCAGTACTTC
CASSFPNREQYF
>TRBD1|TRBJ1-6|few|TRBV6-6
TGTGCCAGCGGGACAGGGGGAAATTCACCCCTCCACTTT
CASGTGGNSPLHF
>.|TRBJ2-5|.|TRBV5-1
TGCGCCAGCAGATCGGGGGGCGGGGGCCAAGAGACCCAGTACTTC
CASRSGGGGQETQYF
>.|TRBJ2-1|few|TRBV30
TGTGCCTGTGGACTCCCGGGCCAGGGGAAGAATAATGAGCAGTTCTTC
CACGLPGQGKNNEQFF
>.|TRBJ1-2|once|TRBV6-5
TGTGCCGGCAGTTACGGGGACACGGGCTATGGCTACACCTTC
CAGSYGDTGYGYTF
>.|TRBJ1-2|few|TRBV29-1
TGCAGCGTTGATTCGCCGGTACCTTATGGCTACACCTTC
CSVDSPVPYGYTF
>TRBD2|TRBJ2-1|few|TRBV10-3
TGTGCCATCAGTGGGGGCACGTCGAGCGGGACGGGTGTTGAGCAGTTCTTC
CAISGGTSSGTGVEQFF
>.|TRBJ2-1|.|TRBV9
TGTGCCAGCAGCCCTTCCTCTCTAGCCTCCCCGAATGAGCAGTTCTTC
CASSPSSLASPNEQFF
>.|TRBJ1-1|many|TRBV20-1
TGCAGTGCTAGGGGTACCGCGAACACTGAAGCTTTCTTT
CSARGTANTEAFF